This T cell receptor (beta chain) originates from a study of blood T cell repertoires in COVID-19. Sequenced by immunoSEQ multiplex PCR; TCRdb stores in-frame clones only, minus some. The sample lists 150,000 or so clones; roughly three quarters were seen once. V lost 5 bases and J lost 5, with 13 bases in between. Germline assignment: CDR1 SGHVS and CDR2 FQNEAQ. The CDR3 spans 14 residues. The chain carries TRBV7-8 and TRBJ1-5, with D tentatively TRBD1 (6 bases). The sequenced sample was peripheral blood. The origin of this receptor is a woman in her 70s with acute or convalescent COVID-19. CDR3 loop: CASSLTGTDQPQHF. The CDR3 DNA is TGTGCCAGCAGCCTCACAGGGACCGATCAGCCCCAGCATTTT. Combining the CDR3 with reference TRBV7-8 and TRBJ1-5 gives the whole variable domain GAGVSQSPRYKVAKRGQDVALRCDPISGHVSLFWYQQALGQGPEFLTYFQNEAQLDKSGLPSDRFFAERPEGSVSTLKIQRTQQEDSAVYLCASSLTGTDQPQHFGDGTRLSIL.